The clone carrying this T cell receptor beta chain occurred a few times. What it binds is not known. The sample comes from a study of T-cell memory formation after mild COVID-19. Study outcomes and limitations: A subset of responding clones appeared in pre-infection memory, suggesting cross-reactive memory joined.

V was pared by 1 base and J by 4 bases, with 13 bases between. Germline V lookup: CDR1 SEHNR, CDR2 FQNEAQ (reference sequence). The CDR3 consists of 15 residues. TCRdb re-analysed the 5' RACE reads in MiXCR, keeping a single row per CDR3 protein. The sample yields approximately 440,000 distinct CDR3 sequences, 15% to 20% seen once. The receptor was isolated from an adult woman who had mild COVID-19 (a few samples of this study predate the infection). Cell type and time point are not known. The chain has TRBV7-9 and TRBJ2-5; D may be TRBD2 (5 bases). The sample comprised PBMCs or a T cell subset sorted from them (not recorded which). In DNA form, the CDR3 reads TGTGCCAGCAGCTTAGGCCGGGGAGAAGTAGAGACCCAGTACTTC. Its protein product is CASSLGRGEVETQYF.